This is a list of T cell receptor beta chains from one sample in a study of cytomegalovirus exposure and HLA in healthy donors. Only in-frame clones appear in the TCRdb table, and some are missing; sequencing was by immunoSEQ multiplex PCR. The data hold under 200,000 clones, with approximately 83% observed a single time. The sequenced sample was PBMCs. These receptors were obtained from a man in his late teens or twenties in good health and CMV-seropositive. Both conserved end residues are part of each CDR3. A D gene is named only where the DNA matches it firmly. Clone size appears in some rows only: once, few, many, or a class for an expanded clone.

TRBD2,TRBV5-1,TRBJ2-5,few,CASSLALAGLEETQYF,TGCGCCAGCAGCTTAGCGCTAGCGGGGTTGGAGGAGACCCAGTACTTC
NA,TRBV27,TRBJ2-7,few,CASSLSPAYEQYF,TGTGCCAGCAGTTTATCTCCAGCCTACGAGCAGTACTTC
TRBD2,TRBV7-2,TRBJ2-3,NA,CASSLGLASTDTQYF,TGTGCCAGCAGCTTGGGACTAGCTAGCACAGATACGCAGTATTTT
NA,TRBV28,TRBJ1-1,NA,CASHDRSGGGAFF,TGTGCCAGTCATGACAGGTCTGGGGGGGGAGCTTTCTTT
NA,TRBV29-1,TRBJ1-1,NA,CSVEAGMNTEAFF,TGCAGCGTTGAAGCAGGTATGAACACTGAAGCTTTCTTT
NA,TRBV7-2,TRBJ2-1,NA,CASSRPGEGVNEQFF,TGTGCCAGCAGCCGCCCGGGGGAAGGAGTAAATGAGCAGTTCTTC
NA,TRBV25-1,TRBJ2-7,NA,CASRDSLYEQYF,TGTGCCAGCAGGGACAGTTTGTACGAGCAGTACTTC
TRBD2,TRBV7-7,TRBJ2-1,NA,CASSFGTSGEYNEQFF,TGTGCCAGCAGTTTCGGGACTAGCGGGGAATACAATGAGCAGTTCTTC
TRBD1,TRBV6-4,TRBJ2-7,NA,CASSAGTDAGVAEQYF,TGTGCCAGTTCCGCCGGGACAGATGCCGGGGTGGCCGAGCAGTACTTC
NA,TRBV10-2,TRBJ2-3,NA,CASKGQGLGTQYF,TGCGCCAGCAAGGGGCAGGGGTTAGGTACGCAGTATTTT
NA,TRBV4-1,TRBJ2-5,few,CASSANQGIGQTQYF,TGCGCCAGCAGTGCGAACCAGGGGATAGGACAGACCCAGTACTTC
NA,TRBV6-5,TRBJ1-1,few,CASSPNRRNTEAFF,TGTGCCAGCAGCCCAAACAGGAGGAACACTGAAGCTTTCTTT
TRBD1,TRBV7-9,TRBJ1-1,few,CASSLGGGGNTEAFF,TGTGCCAGCAGCTTAGGAGGGGGCGGGAACACTGAAGCTTTCTTT
NA,TRBV27,TRBJ1-5,NA,CASSSDRRQPQHF,TGTGCCAGCAGTTCCGACAGGCGGCAGCCCCAGCATTTT
TRBD2,TRBV2,TRBJ2-3,NA,CASSAGGRDTQYF,TGTGCCAGCAGCGCGGGGGGGAGAGATACGCAGTATTTT
TRBD1,TRBV10-3,TRBJ1-2,NA,CAISAYQGGYGYTF,TGTGCCATCAGTGCTTATCAGGGGGGCTATGGCTACACCTTC
NA,TRBV15,TRBJ1-5,NA,CATSRRGLGNQPQHF,TGTGCCACCAGCAGGCGGGGACTTGGCAATCAGCCCCAGCATTTT
NA,TRBV4-1,TRBJ2-7,NA,CASSQGLALSYEQYF,TGCGCCAGCAGCCAAGGATTAGCGCTATCCTACGAGCAGTACTTC
NA,TRBV18,TRBJ1-2,few,CASSPPSAGNYGYTF,TGTGCCAGCTCACCACCTTCTGCGGGGAACTATGGCTACACCTTC
NA,TRBV15,TRBJ1-4,once,CATSRDPRTGLKGTNEKLFF,TGTGCCACCAGCAGAGATCCCCGAACAGGGCTAAAAGGAACTAATGAAAAACTGTTTTTT
NA,TRBV6-1,TRBJ2-7,NA,CASAWDFGSSYEQYF,TGTGCCAGCGCCTGGGACTTTGGGTCCTCCTACGAGCAGTACTTC
NA,TRBV2,TRBJ1-5,NA,CASTGGGGQPQHF,TGTGCCAGCACCGGGGGAGGGGGTCAGCCCCAGCATTTT
NA,TRBV5-1,TRBJ1-2,NA,CASSLPGQFYGYTF,TGCGCCAGCAGCTTGCCCGGACAGTTCTATGGCTACACCTTC